This T cell receptor beta chain originates from a study of circulating CD8 cells and anti-PD-1 response in melanoma (dated by TCRdb to the early 2020s). Regarding the study in general: Nivolumab was given to patients intravenously at 3 mg/kg every 2 weeks. The melanoma cohort had about 13 patients, seven of whom got anti-PD-1 as first-line therapy, while the other six had previously had targeted therapy or immunotherapy. Patients with complete or partial responses were counted as responders, while patients with stable or progressive disease (RECIST v1.1) were counted as non-responders. The TCR repertoire analysis included roughly eleven melanoma patients, of whom 7 were non-responders and 4 were responders. On on-treatment samples, PD-1 was detected using a biotinylated anti-human IgG4 antibody.

Sequencing used a NextSeq 500. TCR libraries were prepared from around 15 ng of total RNA with the QIAseq Immune Repertoire RNA Library Kit, Human TCR Panel. Sequencing of the TCR libraries was done on an Illumina NextSeq with a Mid Output V2 kit and asymmetric 261x41 paired-end reads. Every TCR library was diluted down to roughly 3.9 nM, then pooled, denatured and loaded at approximately 1 pM. Turning to the authors' computational methods: Processing of the TCR FASTQ files took place in the QIAGEN GeneGlobe Data Analysis Center, and downstream analysis was done in R 3.5.2. Clonality was calculated as one minus the Shannon entropy normalized by the log of the number of unique productive sequences. Fisher exact tests at 5% FDR, run separately within each subset, picked out TRA or TRB clonotypes whose abundance differed between baseline and M1. Clonotypes with differential abundance were classified as emerging, expanding, contracting or non-expanding/contracting. Repertoire overlap between patients was measured with Morisita's overlap index. The raw public data were reprocessed by TCRdb itself: fastp quality trimming at Q25, MiXCR clonotype calling, in-frame beta chains only. Rows with a matching CDR3 protein are joined into one entry that keeps the most common DNA and genes. These V and J calls originate from TCRdb's pipeline instead of the authors' own analysis. A total of around 250 distinct CDR3 sequences appear in this sample, 8% to 8.5% of them only once. The ten largest clones capture about 40% of the sample.

Results and caveats for the whole study, not just this receptor: Repertoires were largely private between subsets, with under 8% of TRB clonotypes shared at M1; sharing was highest between DPOS and TIGIT. The cohort included both treatment-naive and previously treated patients, and the authors noted that this mix could influence results. Only baseline and M1 samples, drawn from a small cohort with few responders, went into the published TCR repertoire comparisons. Because of limited material, replicates were generally not included when the experiments were performed. Since no tumor material could be accessed, the researchers instead assessed tumor reactivity using peptide assays on expanded sorted subsets. The DNEG repertoire was the most diverse; PD-1 and DPOS showed similar, higher clonality, and TIGIT repertoires were the least diverse.

A BD FACSAria II cell sorter was used to sort four subsets, defined by PD-1 and/or TIGIT, from live CD3+CD8+TCRalphabeta+ cells. Circulating CD8 T cells were sorted into four subsets by PD-1 and TIGIT expression to characterize their relevance to anti-PD-1 therapy response. For every sorted CD8 T-cell subset, sequencing covered both the TCR alpha and the TCR beta chains. Peripheral blood was collected before the first anti-PD-1 injection, after two injections and after four injections. Ficoll gradient centrifugation was used to isolate PBMCs immediately. Until use, PBMCs were stored frozen in liquid nitrogen in RPMI containing approximately 18% FCS and approximately 9.1% DMSO. After thawing, PBMCs were stained with a viability dye and with antibodies against CD3, CD8alpha, TCRalphabeta, PD-1 and TIGIT. The RNeasy Kit was used to extract total RNA, and all samples had a RIN greater than 7. Including cysteine and phenylalanine, the CDR3 has 15 amino acids. Here the CDR3 DNA is all that survives: 45 bases in frame from base 1. For CDR1 and CDR2, the germline V gene lists SGDLS and YYNGEE. Clipping removes 3 bases from V and 1 base from J, with 6 as the unmatched junction base count.

This clonotype is termed large (0.1 to 1%). Its antigen has not been determined. Base quality data are lacking; no much larger clone is found one base away. Here the chain combines TRBV9 and TRBJ2-7; 8 central nucleotides agree with TRBD1. The source material was CD8+ T cells from PBMCs, sampled at baseline or after one month of anti-PD-1 therapy (not recorded which). This TCR came from a human donor with melanoma. The nucleotide sequence is TGTGCCAGCAGCGCCGGGACAGGTGCATCCTACGAGCAGTACTTC. Its translation is CASSAGTGASYEQYF. Joined to the reference TRBV9 and TRBJ2-7 proteins, this CDR3 gives the full variable domain: DSGVTQTPKHLITATGQRVTLRCSPRSGDLSVYWYQQSLDQGLQFLIQYYNGEERAKGNILERFSAQQFPDLHSELNLSSLELGDSALYFCASSAGTGASYEQYFGPGTRLTVT.